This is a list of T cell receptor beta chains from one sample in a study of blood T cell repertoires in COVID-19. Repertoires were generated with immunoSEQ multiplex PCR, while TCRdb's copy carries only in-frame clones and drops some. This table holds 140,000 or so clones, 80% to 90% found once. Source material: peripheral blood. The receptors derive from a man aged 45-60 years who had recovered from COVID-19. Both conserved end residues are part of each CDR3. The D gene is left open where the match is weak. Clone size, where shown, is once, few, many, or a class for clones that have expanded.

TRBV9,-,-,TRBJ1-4,CASSNTTTNEKLFF,TGTGCCAGCAGCAACACAACAACTAATGAAAAACTGTTTTTT
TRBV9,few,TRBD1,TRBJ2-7,CASSVGDRGYEQYF,TGTGCCAGCAGCGTAGGAGACAGGGGTTACGAGCAGTACTTC
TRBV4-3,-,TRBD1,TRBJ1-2,CASSTKGAGYGYTF,TGCGCCAGCAGCACGAAGGGGGCAGGGTATGGCTACACCTTC
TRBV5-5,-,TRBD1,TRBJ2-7,CASSLRPGQSYEQYF,TGTGCCAGCAGCTTACGCCCGGGACAGTCCTACGAGCAGTACTTC
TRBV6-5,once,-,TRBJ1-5,CASSRGPYSNQPQHF,TGTGCCAGCAGTAGGGGCCCTTATAGCAATCAGCCCCAGCATTTT
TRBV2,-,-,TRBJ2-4,CASRNDIEAKNIQYF,TGTGCCAGCAGAAACGACATAGAAGCCAAAAACATTCAGTACTTC
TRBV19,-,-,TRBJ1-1,CASRQTNTEAFF,TGTGCCAGTAGACAGACGAACACTGAAGCTTTCTTT
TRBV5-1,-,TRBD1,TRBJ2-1,CASSHVRGSSYNEQFF,TGCGCCAGCAGCCACGTCAGGGGGAGCTCCTACAATGAGCAGTTCTTC
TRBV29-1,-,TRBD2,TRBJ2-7,CSVERSGGTYSEQYF,TGCAGCGTTGAACGCAGCGGGGGGACTTATTCTGAGCAGTACTTC
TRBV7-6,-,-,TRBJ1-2,CASSPAGARRDYYGYTF,TGTGCCAGCAGCCCCGCGGGGGCGCGACGTGATTATTATGGCTACACCTTC
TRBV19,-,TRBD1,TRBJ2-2,CASTSGQGAGTGELFF,TGTGCCAGTACCTCGGGACAGGGGGCGGGCACCGGGGAGCTGTTTTTT
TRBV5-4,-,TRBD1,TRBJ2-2,CASSYTGTGRPGELFF,TGTGCCAGCAGCTATACCGGGACAGGGAGGCCCGGGGAGCTGTTTTTT
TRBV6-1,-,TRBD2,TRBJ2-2,CASRERGGLMTGELFF,TGTGCCAGCAGAGAACGGGGGGGCTTGATGACCGGGGAGCTGTTTTTT
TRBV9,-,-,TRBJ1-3,CASSVGSSGNTIYF,TGTGCCAGCAGCGTCGGGAGCTCTGGAAACACCATATATTTT
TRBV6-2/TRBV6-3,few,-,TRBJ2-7,CASSWRRTSDEQYF,TGTGCCAGCAGTTGGAGACGAACGTCTGACGAGCAGTACTTC
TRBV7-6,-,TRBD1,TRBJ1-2,CASSPNKVRGHGYTF,TGTGCCAGCAGCCCCAATAAGGTCAGGGGGCATGGCTACACCTTC
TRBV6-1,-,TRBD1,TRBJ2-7,CASSDQTGPYEQYF,TGTGCCAGCAGTGACCAGACAGGGCCCTACGAGCAGTACTTC
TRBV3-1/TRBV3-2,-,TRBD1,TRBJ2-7,CASSQGGGQGAYEQYF,TGTGCCAGCAGCCAAGGAGGGGGACAGGGGGCTTACGAGCAGTACTTC
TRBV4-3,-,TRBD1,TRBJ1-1,CASSQDLTGDGTEAFF,TGCGCCAGCAGCCAAGATCTGACAGGGGACGGGACTGAAGCTTTCTTT
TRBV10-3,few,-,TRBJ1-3,CAIRPDSATGNTIYF,TGTGCCATCAGGCCGGACTCAGCGACTGGAAACACCATATATTTT
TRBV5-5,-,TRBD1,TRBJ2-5,CASSLRTQGAGETQYF,TGTGCCAGCAGCCTACGGACACAGGGGGCGGGAGAGACCCAGTACTTC
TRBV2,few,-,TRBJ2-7,CASRKDRPISYEQYF,TGTGCCAGCAGAAAGGACAGACCTATCTCCTACGAGCAGTACTTC
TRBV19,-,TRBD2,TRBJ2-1,CASIPGTSGVVGEQFF,TGTGCCAGTATTCCCGGGACTAGCGGGGTTGTCGGTGAGCAGTTCTTC
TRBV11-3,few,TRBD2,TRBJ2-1,CASSLGLAGAQSYNEQFF,TGTGCCAGCAGCTTGGGACTAGCGGGGGCTCAGTCCTACAATGAGCAGTTCTTC
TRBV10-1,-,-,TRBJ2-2,CASRKDTNTGELFF,TGCGCCAGCAGGAAGGACACAAACACCGGGGAGCTGTTTTTT
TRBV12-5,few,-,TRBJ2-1,CASGPQVSSYNEQFF,TGTGCTAGTGGTCCACAGGTGAGCTCCTACAATGAGCAGTTCTTC
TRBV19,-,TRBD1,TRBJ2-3,CASRGQLGTDTQYF,TGTGCCAGTAGGGGACAGCTTGGCACAGATACGCAGTATTTT